This T cell receptor beta chain was sequenced in a study of esophageal squamous cell carcinoma under preoperative chemotherapy. In its sample, this clonotype is medium-sized (0.01 to 0.1%). This CDR3 region has 19 residues. Germline V lookup: CDR1 MNHNS, CDR2 SASEGT. V shed 6 bases, J shed 8 bases, and the junction held 22 bases outside the gene matches. Time point indicated: after preoperative PTX-NDP chemotherapy. Before surgery, patients were given preoperative paclitaxel-nedaplatin chemotherapy. TCRdb analysed the PCR reads with MiXCR anew, one entry per CDR3 protein. The repertoire has some 11,000 distinct CDR3 sequences, roughly 65% of them found once; the top ten carry about 29%.

This specimen was taken from a patient given preoperative chemotherapy. The gene calls are TRBV6-1 and TRBJ2-1; TRBD2 agrees at 10 bases. This receptor was identified in a human donor with esophageal squamous cell carcinoma. The donor label of this sample is uncertain. The CDR3: CASRSPKTVSSGRRDEQFF. The CDR3 DNA follows: TGTGCCAGCAGATCCCCCAAAACGGTATCTAGCGGGAGAAGGGATGAGCAGTTCTTC.